These 28 T cell receptor beta chains were all obtained from the same sample, sequenced in a study of blood T cell repertoires in COVID-19. Measured with immunoSEQ multiplex PCR; TCRdb has only the in-frame clones, and not every one. The sample carries around 400,000 clones, about 90% recorded once. The specimen sequenced was peripheral blood. These receptors all come from a woman in her sixties with COVID-19, enrolled during active disease.

This chain connects TRBV9 to TRBJ2-7; D possibly corresponds to TRBD2 (5 bases). The CDR3 runs to 15 residues. V lost 2 bases, J lost 1 base, and 13 bases lay in between. Germline V lookup: CDR1 SGDLS, CDR2 YYNGEE. CDR3 loop: CASSVERNPSYEQYF. DNA of the CDR3: TGTGCCAGCAGCGTGGAGCGGAACCCATCCTACGAGCAGTACTTC. Full variable domain (outside the CDR3, taken from reference TRBV9 and TRBJ2-7): DSGVTQTPKHLITATGQRVTLRCSPRSGDLSVYWYQQSLDQGLQFLIQYYNGEERAKGNILERFSAQQFPDLHSELNLSSLELGDSALYFCASSVERNPSYEQYFGPGTRLTVT.

The V and J genes are TRBV10-3 and TRBJ2-1, with 12 bases matching TRBD2. There are 15 residues in the CDR3. CDR1 ENHRY and CDR2 SYGVKD come from the germline V gene. Trimming removed 3 bases from V and 9 bases from J; junction bases left unmatched: 6. Here the CDR3 DNA reads TGTGCCATCAGTGACATACTAGCGGGGGGAGGTGAGCAGTTCTTC. Amino acid sequence: CAISDILAGGGEQFF.

The V gene is TRBV19, the J gene TRBJ2-5; 7 nucleotides line up with TRBD1. This CDR3 contains 13 residues. The J segment lost 3 bases and the V segment lost 8 bases, leaving 6 bases of the junction unmatched. Per germline, CDR1 LNHDA and CDR2 SQIVND (reference sequence). The CDR3 region is CASGYDREETQYF. In DNA, the CDR3 is TGTGCCAGTGGGTATGACAGGGAAGAGACCCAGTACTTC.

J is TRBJ1-1 and V is TRBV6-5; D perhaps matches TRBD1 (5 bases). The germline V gene has CDR1 MNHEY and CDR2 SVGAGI. V lost 0 bases and J lost 3, with 11 bases in between. This CDR3 spans 15 amino acids. The CDR3 loop is CASSYSMQGYTEAFF. The CDR3 DNA reads as TGTGCCAGCAGTTACTCGATGCAGGGATACACTGAAGCTTTCTTT.

The chain employs TRBV7-8 and TRBJ1-4; no clear D gene. The CDR3 is made up of 15 amino acids. Trimming cost V 5 bases and J 5 bases, with 15 bases left between them. Germline CDR1 reads SGHVS; CDR2 reads FQNEAQ. For the CDR3, the DNA is TGTGCCAGCAGCCCGACCCAGCAGGCAAATGAAAAACTGTTTTTT. It yields the protein CASSPTQQANEKLFF.

The rearrangement uses TRBV7-7 and TRBJ2-3, with TRBD2 identical over 8 bases. Germline loops: CDR1 SSHAT, CDR2 FNYEAQ (reference sequence). With 6 bases clipped from V and 0 bases from J, the junction kept 2 bases outside the gene matches. The CDR3 is made up of 14 amino acids. The chain's CDR3 is CASSTSGSTDTQYF. The CDR3 coding sequence is TGTGCCAGCAGTACTAGCGGCAGCACAGATACGCAGTATTTT.

The rearrangement links TRBV27 to TRBJ1-4; tentative D call: TRBD1 (6 bases). The CDR3 contains 14 residues. Germline V lookup: CDR1 MNHEY, CDR2 SMNVEV (reference sequence). Trimming shortened V by 8 bases and J by 7 bases, and 17 bases separated the two germline ends. CDR3 loop: CASGPWGQGEKLFF. The CDR3 DNA reads as TGTGCCAGCGGACCGTGGGGGCAGGGTGAAAAACTGTTTTTT.

This rearrangement joins TRBV7-9 to TRBJ1-1, with D possibly TRBD1 on 5 matching bases. Germline-derived CDR1 and CDR2 are SEHNR and FQNEAQ (reference sequence). The CDR3 is made up of 14 amino acids. Trimming removed 2 bases at V and 4 bases at J, with 11 bases between. The CDR3 is CASSLSQGFTEAFF. Written as DNA, the CDR3 is TGTGCCAGCAGCTTATCCCAGGGATTCACTGAAGCTTTCTTT.

CDR3 in amino acids: CASSVRGLGQTPDTQYF. DNA of the CDR3: TGTGCCAGCAGCGTCAGGGGACTAGGGCAGACCCCAGATACGCAGTATTTT. This chain links TRBV9 with TRBJ2-3; 8 bases are a match to TRBD2. Germline CDR1 reads SGDLS; CDR2 reads YYNGEE. The trim removed 2 bases at V and 4 bases at J, leaving 12 bases unmatched. CDR3 size: 17 residues.

The J gene is TRBJ2-2, the V gene TRBV6-5; D is uncertain. Trimming stripped 4 bases from V and 3 bases from J, with 9 bases between. From germline, CDR1 is MNHEY and CDR2 SVGAGI. CDR3 length: 14 residues. CDR3 residues: CASSSRRDTGELFF. CDR3 DNA: TGTGCCAGCAGTTCGCGGCGCGACACCGGGGAGCTGTTTTTT.

The chain recombines TRBV5-1 with TRBJ2-3; 9 nucleotides agree with TRBD1. Per germline, CDR1 SGHRS and CDR2 YFSETQ. The CDR3 loop spans 17 amino acids. The V and J ends lost 3 bases and 7 bases, in that order; junction bases with no gene match: 15. This CDR3 is CASSSNPGTGIFNTQYF. In DNA form, the CDR3 reads TGCGCCAGCAGCTCAAACCCCGGGACAGGGATTTTCAATACGCAGTATTTT.

V and J are TRBV6-4 and TRBJ2-2, with TRBD2 identical over 14 bases. J lost 2 bases, V lost 5 bases, and 4 bases had no gene match. The CDR3 runs 17 residues. CDR1 MRHNA and CDR2 SNTAGT come from the germline V gene. The DNA of the CDR3 is TGTGCCAGCAGTTGGACTAGCGGGGGGCCTAACACCGGGGAGCTGTTTTTT. It is translated as CASSWTSGGPNTGELFF.

The chain recombines TRBV15 with TRBJ2-2, with 10 bases lining up with TRBD2. The V and J ends lost 4 bases and 5 bases, in that order; junction bases with no gene match: 4. The CDR3 is 15 amino acids. Germline V lookup: CDR1 LNHNV, CDR2 YYDKDF (reference sequence). The DNA for the CDR3 is TGTGCCACCAGCACTCTAGCGGGGGCGACCGGGGAGCTGTTTTTT. Protein sequence: CATSTLAGATGELFF. Full variable domain (outside the CDR3, taken from reference TRBV15 and TRBJ2-2): DAMVIQNPRYQVTQFGKPVTLSCSQTLNHNVMYWYQQKSSQAPKLLFHYYDKDFNNEADTPDNFQSRRPNTSFCFLDIRSPGLGDTAMYLCATSTLAGATGELFFGEGSRLTVL.

The chain has TRBV4-1 and TRBJ2-1; 13 nucleotides match TRBD2. Germline V lookup: CDR1 MGHRA, CDR2 YSYEKL. The CDR3 totals 17 residues. V was clipped by 4 bases and J by 7 bases; unmatched bases: 10. The CDR3, as DNA: TGCGCCAGCAGCCTCGGACTAGCGGGGGCCCCGAGGAATGAGCAGTTCTTC. Residues: CASSLGLAGAPRNEQFF.

The gene calls are TRBV6-2 or TRBV6-3 and TRBJ2-5; 9 bases match TRBD2. CDR3 size: 15 residues. After removal of 2 bases from V and 4 bases from J, the junction contained 5 bases not matched to a gene. Germline V gene lookup returns CDR1 MNHEY and CDR2 SVGEGT. Here the CDR3 DNA reads TGTGCCAGCAGTTACCCGCGGGGGGGCTCAGAGACCCAGTACTTC. It is translated as CASSYPRGGSETQYF.

The chain combines TRBV5-1 with TRBJ2-7; 7 bases fit TRBD1. After removal of 1 base from V and 5 bases from J, the junction contained 12 bases not matched to a gene. This CDR3 comprises 16 residues. The germline V gene encodes CDR1 SGHRS and CDR2 YFSETQ. The CDR3 DNA sequence: TGCGCCAGCAGCTTGCCCGCAGGGACAGTGGAAAACGAGCAGTACTTC. This gives the protein CASSLPAGTVENEQYF.

This chain joins TRBV5-5 and TRBJ1-2, with TRBD1 matching over 7 bases. This CDR3 spans 16 amino acids. Germline V gene data show CDR1 as SGHKS and CDR2 as YYEKEE (reference sequence). The trim removed 4 bases at V and 1 base at J, leaving 10 bases unmatched. The CDR3 DNA is TGTGCCAGCAGCCGACTCGGGACAGCGATTAACTATGGCTACACCTTC. Its protein is CASSRLGTAINYGYTF.

The chain links TRBV21-1 to TRBJ1-1; TRBD1, as called in the table, went unchecked against the DNA. TRBV21-1 is annotated as a pseudogene. There are 14 residues in the CDR3. This CDR3 reads CASSHRGVNTEAFF. Written as DNA, the CDR3 is TGTGCCAGCAGCCACAGGGGGGTGAACACTGAAGCTTTCTTT.

The V gene is TRBV2, the J gene TRBJ2-4; TRBD1 might be the D (6 bases). Germline assignment: CDR1 SNHLY and CDR2 FYNNEI. CDR3 length: 15 residues. Trimming took off 5 bases at V and 1 base at J, with 12 bases between the two ends. The CDR3 DNA reads TGTGCCAGCAGTTACAGGGACCTCGCCAAAAACATTCAGTACTTC. Translation: CASSYRDLAKNIQYF.

In regard to this clone: A much more abundant neighbour one base away suggests this may be a read error. Other DNA sequences in this specimen translate into the identical CDR3. The chain joins TRBV5-4 to TRBJ2-7; D gene uncertain. Trimming pared 3 bases from V and 1 base from J, leaving 2 bases between. Germline V CDR1 and CDR2: SGHNT, YYREEE (reference sequence). The CDR3 length is 11 residues. The CDR3 spells CASSSSYEQYF. The DNA of the CDR3 is TGTGCCAGCAGCTCATCCTACGAGCAGTACTTC.

The V call is TRBV14, the J call TRBJ2-1; D may be TRBD1 (6 bases). V was shortened by 1 base and J by 0 bases, with 10 bases between the two germline ends. The length of the CDR3 is 16 residues. The V gene's germline CDR1 is SGHDN and CDR2 FVKESK. CDR3 residues: CASSQVGGTSYNEQFF. In nucleotides, the CDR3 is TGTGCCAGCAGCCAAGTAGGGGGTACCTCCTACAATGAGCAGTTCTTC.

This chain uses TRBV7-9 with TRBJ2-5; D perhaps matches TRBD2 (6 bases). Trimming pared 5 bases from V and 5 bases from J, leaving 12 bases between. Germline V lookup: CDR1 SEHNR, CDR2 FQNEAQ (reference sequence). The CDR3 is made up of 13 amino acids. CDR3 bases: TGTGCCAGCAGCCGGATGGAGGGGGAGACCCAGTACTTC. Protein: CASSRMEGETQYF.

The chain recombines TRBV27 with TRBJ1-1; unclear D gene. V shed 3 bases and J shed 6 bases, with 14 bases lying between them. Germline V lookup: CDR1 MNHEY, CDR2 SMNVEV (reference sequence). The CDR3 runs to 14 residues. CDR3 sequence reads: CASSFYRSGSEAFF. The CDR3 coding sequence is TGTGCCAGCAGTTTCTACAGATCAGGATCTGAAGCTTTCTTT.

This rearrangement joins TRBV3-1 (or the pseudogene TRBV3-2) to TRBJ1-2; 8 bases match TRBD1. The CDR3 has 14 residues. Losses at the gene ends were 2 bases for V and 7 bases for J; bases not matched to a gene: 6. Germline loops: CDR1 LGHDT, CDR2 YNNKEL (reference sequence). The DNA for the CDR3 is TGTGCCAGCAGCCAAAATACAGGGGGTCGTGGCTACACCTTC. It specifies CASSQNTGGRGYTF.

The chain joins TRBV20-1 to TRBJ1-6; 9 positions match TRBD1. The CDR3 runs to 14 residues. J was trimmed by 14 bases and V by 3 bases; bases with no gene match: 11. Germline V gives CDR1 DFQATT, CDR2 SNEGSKA (reference sequence). The CDR3 bases are TGCAGTGCTAGTATGCCGGGACAGGGTTTGTCCCTCCACTTT. It yields the protein CSASMPGQGLSLHF.

The gene calls are TRBV5-1 and TRBJ1-1; D may be TRBD1 (5 bases). This CDR3 contains 12 residues. Looked up from germline, CDR1 is SGHRS and CDR2 is YFSETQ. V gave up 4 bases and J gave up 7 bases, with 11 bases separating them. The CDR3 sequence is CASSLDSIEAFF. The CDR3 coding sequence is TGCGCCAGCAGCCTTGACAGTATTGAAGCTTTCTTT.

The J gene is TRBJ1-2, the V gene TRBV20-1; no clear D. This CDR3 region has 11 residues. The ends were cut back, 5 bases at V and 6 bases at J, with 10 bases in the middle. Germline values: CDR1 DFQATT, CDR2 SNEGSKA (reference sequence). The CDR3 loop is CSAGRGNGYTF. The CDR3 bases are TGCAGTGCTGGACGCGGGAATGGCTACACCTTC.

This rearrangement joins TRBV24-1 to TRBJ2-5; 9 bases align to TRBD1. Germline V gene lookup returns CDR1 KGHDR and CDR2 SFDVKD. The V segment lost 7 bases and the J segment 4 bases; nucleotides outside the gene matches: 3. The CDR3 sequence is 13 residues long. The CDR3 here is CATRQGARETQYF. CDR3 sequence (DNA): TGTGCCACCAGACAGGGGGCGCGAGAGACCCAGTACTTC.